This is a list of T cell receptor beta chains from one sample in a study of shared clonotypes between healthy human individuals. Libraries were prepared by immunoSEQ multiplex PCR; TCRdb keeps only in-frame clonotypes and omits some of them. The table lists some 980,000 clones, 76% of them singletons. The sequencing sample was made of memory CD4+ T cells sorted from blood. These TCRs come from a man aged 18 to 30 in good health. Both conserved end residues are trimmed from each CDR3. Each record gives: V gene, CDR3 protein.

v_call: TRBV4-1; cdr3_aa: ASSRLAGVRDEQF
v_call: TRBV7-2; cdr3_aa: ASSQTGSGNTIY
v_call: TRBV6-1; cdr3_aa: ASRQNTGELF
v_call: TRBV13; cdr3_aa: ASSQSGTGSYIQY
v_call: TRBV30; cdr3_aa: AWESGTGKQPQH
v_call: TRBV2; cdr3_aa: ASSFPVSPLH
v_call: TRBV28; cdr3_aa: ASRPGPRDRGFEAF
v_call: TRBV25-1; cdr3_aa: ASSEMESTGELF
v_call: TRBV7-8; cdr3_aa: ASSPYRGLGANVLT
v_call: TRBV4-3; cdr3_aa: ASSQSIAGGSSDTQY
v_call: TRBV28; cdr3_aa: ASSLQGTGGYT
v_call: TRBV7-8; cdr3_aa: ASSSMRQGTYGYT
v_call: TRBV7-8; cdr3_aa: ASSSLFSHQPQH
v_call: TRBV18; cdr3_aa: ASSLDTDLRGYT
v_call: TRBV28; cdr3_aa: ASSLRRVGGYT
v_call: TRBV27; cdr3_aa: ASSSWDSSGANVLT